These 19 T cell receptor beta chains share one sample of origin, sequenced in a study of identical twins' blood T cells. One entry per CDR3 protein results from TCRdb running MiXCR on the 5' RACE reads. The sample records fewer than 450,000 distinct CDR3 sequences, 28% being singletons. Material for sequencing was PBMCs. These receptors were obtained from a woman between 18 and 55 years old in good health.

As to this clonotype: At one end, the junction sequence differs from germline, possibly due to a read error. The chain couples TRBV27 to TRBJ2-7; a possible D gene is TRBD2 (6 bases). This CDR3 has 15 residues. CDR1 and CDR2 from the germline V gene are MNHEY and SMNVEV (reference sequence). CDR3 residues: CASSSGTANLYERYF. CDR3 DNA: TGTGCCAGCAGTTCTGGGACTGCGAATCTCTACGAGCGGTACTTC.

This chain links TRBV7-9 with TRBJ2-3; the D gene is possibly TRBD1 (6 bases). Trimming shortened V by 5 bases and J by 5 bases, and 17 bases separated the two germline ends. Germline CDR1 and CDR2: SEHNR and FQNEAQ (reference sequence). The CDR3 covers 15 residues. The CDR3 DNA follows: TGTGCCAGCAGCCGGAGGACAGCTCTTGAAGATACGCAGTATTTT. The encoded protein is CASSRRTALEDTQYF. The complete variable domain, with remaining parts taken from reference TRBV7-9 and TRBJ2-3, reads DTGVSQNPRHKITKRGQNVTFRCDPISEHNRLYWYRQTLGQGPEFLTYFQNEAQLEKSRLLSDRFSAERPKGSFSTLEIQRTEQGDSAMYLCASSRRTALEDTQYFGPGTRLTVL.

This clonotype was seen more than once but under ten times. The CDR3 protein is CSARDYPGEQFF. The CDR3 DNA is TGCAGTGCTAGAGATTACCCGGGGGAGCAGTTCTTC. This rearrangement joins TRBV20-1 to TRBJ2-1; possibly TRBD2 for D (5 bases). Germline V gene data show CDR1 as DFQATT and CDR2 as SNEGSKA (reference sequence). The CDR3 spans 12 residues. V lost 0 bases and J lost 10, with 10 bases in between.

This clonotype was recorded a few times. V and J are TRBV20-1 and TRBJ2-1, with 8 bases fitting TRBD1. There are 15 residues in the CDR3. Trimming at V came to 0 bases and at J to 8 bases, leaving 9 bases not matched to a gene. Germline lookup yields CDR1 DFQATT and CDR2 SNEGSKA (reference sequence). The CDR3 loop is CSARDGRQGADEQFF. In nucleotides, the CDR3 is TGCAGTGCTAGAGATGGAAGGCAGGGGGCAGATGAGCAGTTCTTC.

CDR3 amino acids: CASTNRHNQPQHF. The CDR3 bases are TGTGCCAGCACAAACAGGCACAATCAGCCCCAGCATTTT. V and J are TRBV6-2 or TRBV6-3 and TRBJ1-5, with D possibly being TRBD1 (5 bases). The CDR3 totals 13 residues. V shed 7 bases and J shed 3 bases, with 10 bases lying between them. Germline V lookup: CDR1 MNHEY, CDR2 SVGEGT.

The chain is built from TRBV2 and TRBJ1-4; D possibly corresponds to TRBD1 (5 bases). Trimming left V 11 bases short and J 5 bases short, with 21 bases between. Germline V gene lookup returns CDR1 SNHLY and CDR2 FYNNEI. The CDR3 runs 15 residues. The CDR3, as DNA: TGTGCCGGGCGTACAGGCCCCTTTCCGAATGAAAAACTGTTTTTT. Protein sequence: CAGRTGPFPNEKLFF. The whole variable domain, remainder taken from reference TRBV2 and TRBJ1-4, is EPEVTQTPSHQVTQMGQEVILRCVPISNHLYFYWYRQILGQKVEFLVSFYNNEISEKSEIFDDQFSVERPDGSNFTLKIRSTKLEDSAMYFCAGRTGPFPNEKLFFGSGTQLSVL.

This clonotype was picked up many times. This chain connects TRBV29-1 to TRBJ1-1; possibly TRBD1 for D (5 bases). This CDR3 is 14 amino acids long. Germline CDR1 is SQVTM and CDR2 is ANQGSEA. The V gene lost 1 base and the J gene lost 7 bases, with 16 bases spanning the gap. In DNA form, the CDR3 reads TGCAGCGTTGAAGCTGTCAGGGAGGGCAATGAAGCTTTCTTT. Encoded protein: CSVEAVREGNEAFF. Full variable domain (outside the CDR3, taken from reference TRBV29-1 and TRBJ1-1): SAVISQKPSRDICQRGTSLTIQCQVDSQVTMMFWYRQQPGQSLTLIATANQGSEATYESGFVIDKFPISRPNLTFSTLTVSNMSPEDSSIYLCSVEAVREGNEAFFGQGTRLTVV.

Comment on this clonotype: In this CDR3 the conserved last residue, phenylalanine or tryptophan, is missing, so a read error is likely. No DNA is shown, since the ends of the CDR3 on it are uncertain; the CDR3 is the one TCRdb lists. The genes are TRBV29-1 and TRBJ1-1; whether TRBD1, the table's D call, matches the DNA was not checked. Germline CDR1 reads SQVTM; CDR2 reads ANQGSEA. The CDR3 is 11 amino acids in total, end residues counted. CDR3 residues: CSVLSGTGLII.

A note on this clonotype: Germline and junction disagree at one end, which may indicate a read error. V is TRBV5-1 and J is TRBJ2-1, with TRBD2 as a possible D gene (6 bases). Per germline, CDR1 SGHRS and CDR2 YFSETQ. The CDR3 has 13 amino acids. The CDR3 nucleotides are TGCGCCAGCGGCTTGGGGGGTGTAAATGAGCAGTTCTTC. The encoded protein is CASGLGGVNEQFF.

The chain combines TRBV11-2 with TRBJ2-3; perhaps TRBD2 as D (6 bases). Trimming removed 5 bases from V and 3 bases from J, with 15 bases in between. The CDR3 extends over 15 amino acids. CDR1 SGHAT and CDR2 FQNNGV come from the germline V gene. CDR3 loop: CASSLEGGRTDTQYF. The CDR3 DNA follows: TGTGCCAGCAGCCTCGAAGGTGGGAGGACAGATACGCAGTATTTT.

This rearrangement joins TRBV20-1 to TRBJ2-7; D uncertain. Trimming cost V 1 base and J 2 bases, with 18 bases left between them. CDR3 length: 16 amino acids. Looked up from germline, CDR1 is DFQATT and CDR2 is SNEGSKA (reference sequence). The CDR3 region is CSARAPVAKNPYEQYF. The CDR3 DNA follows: TGCAGTGCTAGAGCACCGGTGGCTAAAAACCCCTACGAGCAGTACTTC.

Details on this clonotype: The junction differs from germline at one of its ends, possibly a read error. The CDR3: CSTSKQESSFRYGYTF. The DNA for the CDR3 is TGCAGTACTAGTAAGCAGGAGTCCTCCTTTCGGTATGGCTACACCTTC. V usage is TRBV20-1 and J usage is TRBJ1-2; no reliable D call. CDR1 is DFQATT and CDR2 is SNEGSKA in the germline V gene (reference sequence). The CDR3 has 16 amino acids.

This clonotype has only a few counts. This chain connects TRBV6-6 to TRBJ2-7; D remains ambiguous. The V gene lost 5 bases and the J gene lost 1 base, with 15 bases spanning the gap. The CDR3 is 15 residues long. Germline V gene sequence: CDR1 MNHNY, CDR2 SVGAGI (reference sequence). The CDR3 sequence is CASSPPLGPSYEQYF. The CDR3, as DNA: TGTGCCAGCAGTCCGCCCCTCGGCCCTTCCTACGAGCAGTACTTC.

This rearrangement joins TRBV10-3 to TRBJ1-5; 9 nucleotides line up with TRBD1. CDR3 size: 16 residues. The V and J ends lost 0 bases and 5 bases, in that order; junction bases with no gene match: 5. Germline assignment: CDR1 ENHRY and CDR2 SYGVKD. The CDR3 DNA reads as TGTGCCATCAGTGAGTCACGAGGGACAGGGCATCAGCCCCAGCATTTT. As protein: CAISESRGTGHQPQHF.

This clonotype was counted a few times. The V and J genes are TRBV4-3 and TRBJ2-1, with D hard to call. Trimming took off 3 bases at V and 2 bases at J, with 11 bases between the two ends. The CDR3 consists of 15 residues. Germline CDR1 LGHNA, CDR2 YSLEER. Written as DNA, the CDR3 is TGCGCCAGCAGCCAGACCCAACAAACCTACAATGAGCAGTTCTTC. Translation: CASSQTQQTYNEQFF.

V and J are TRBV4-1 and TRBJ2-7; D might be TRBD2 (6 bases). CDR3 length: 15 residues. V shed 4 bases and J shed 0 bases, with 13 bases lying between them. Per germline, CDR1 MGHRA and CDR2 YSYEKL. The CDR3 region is CASSLWDGSSYEQYF. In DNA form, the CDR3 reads TGCGCCAGCAGCCTTTGGGACGGGAGCTCCTACGAGCAGTACTTC.

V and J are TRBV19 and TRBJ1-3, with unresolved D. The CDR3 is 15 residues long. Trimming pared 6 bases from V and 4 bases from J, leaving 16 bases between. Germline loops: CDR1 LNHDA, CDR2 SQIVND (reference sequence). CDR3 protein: CASSPRAPRGNTIYF. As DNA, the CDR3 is TGTGCCAGTAGCCCTCGGGCTCCACGAGGAAACACCATATATTTT.

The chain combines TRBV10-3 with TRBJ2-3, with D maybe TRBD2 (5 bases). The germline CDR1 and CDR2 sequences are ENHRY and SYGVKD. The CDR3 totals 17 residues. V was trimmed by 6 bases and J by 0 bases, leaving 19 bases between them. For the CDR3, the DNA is TGTGCCATCAGGGGCGGTTTCGGAGGATCTAGCACAGATACGCAGTATTTT. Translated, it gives CAIRGGFGGSSTDTQYF.

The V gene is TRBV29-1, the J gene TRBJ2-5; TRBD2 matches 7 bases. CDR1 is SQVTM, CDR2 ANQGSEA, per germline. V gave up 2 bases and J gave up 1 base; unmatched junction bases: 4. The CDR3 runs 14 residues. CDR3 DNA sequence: TGCAGCGTTGAACTAGCGGTTATCCAAGAGACCCAGTACTTC. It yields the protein CSVELAVIQETQYF.